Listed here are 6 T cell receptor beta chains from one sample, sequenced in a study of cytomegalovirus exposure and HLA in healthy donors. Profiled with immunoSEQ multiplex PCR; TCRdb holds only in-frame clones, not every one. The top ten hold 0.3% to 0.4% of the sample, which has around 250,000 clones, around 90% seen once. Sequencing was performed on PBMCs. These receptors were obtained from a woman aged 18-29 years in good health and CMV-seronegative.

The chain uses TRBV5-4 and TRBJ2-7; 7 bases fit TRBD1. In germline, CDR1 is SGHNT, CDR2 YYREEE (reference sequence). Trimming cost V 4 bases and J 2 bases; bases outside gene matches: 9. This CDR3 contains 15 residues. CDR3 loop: CASSAQGPLTYEQYF. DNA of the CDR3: TGTGCCAGCAGCGCACAGGGGCCACTCACCTACGAGCAGTACTTC. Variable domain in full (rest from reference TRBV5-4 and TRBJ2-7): ETGVTQSPTHLIKTRGQQVTLRCSSQSGHNTVSWYQQALGQGPQFIFQYYREEENGRGNFPPRFSGLQFPNYSSELNVNALELDDSALYLCASSAQGPLTYEQYFGPGTRLTVT.

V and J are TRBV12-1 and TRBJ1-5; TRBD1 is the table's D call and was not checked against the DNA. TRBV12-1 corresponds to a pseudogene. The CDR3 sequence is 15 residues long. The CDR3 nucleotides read TGTGCCAGCAGCTTTGTAGACACTAGCAATCAGCCCCAGCATTTT. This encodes CASSFVDTSNQPQHF.

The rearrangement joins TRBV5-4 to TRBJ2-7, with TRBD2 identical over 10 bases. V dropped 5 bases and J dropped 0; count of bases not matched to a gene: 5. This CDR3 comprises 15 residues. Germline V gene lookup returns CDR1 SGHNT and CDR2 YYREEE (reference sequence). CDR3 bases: TGTGCCAGCAGACGAAGCGGGGGGGACTCCTACGAGCAGTACTTC. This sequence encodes CASRRSGGDSYEQYF.

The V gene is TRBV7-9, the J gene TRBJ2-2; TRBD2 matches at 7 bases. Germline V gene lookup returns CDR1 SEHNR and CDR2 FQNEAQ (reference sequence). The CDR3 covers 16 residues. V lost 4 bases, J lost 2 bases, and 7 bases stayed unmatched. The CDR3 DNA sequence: TGTGCCAGCAGCTCCCTAAGCGGGGAAAACACCGGGGAGCTGTTTTTT. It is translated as CASSSLSGENTGELFF.

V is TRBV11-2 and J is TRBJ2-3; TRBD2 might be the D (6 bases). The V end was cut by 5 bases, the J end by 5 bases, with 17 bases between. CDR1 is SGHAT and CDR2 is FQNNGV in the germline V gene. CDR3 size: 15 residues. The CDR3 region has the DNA TGTGCCAGCAGCCGACTAGGTAGAAAGGGAGATACGCAGTATTTT. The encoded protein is CASSRLGRKGDTQYF.

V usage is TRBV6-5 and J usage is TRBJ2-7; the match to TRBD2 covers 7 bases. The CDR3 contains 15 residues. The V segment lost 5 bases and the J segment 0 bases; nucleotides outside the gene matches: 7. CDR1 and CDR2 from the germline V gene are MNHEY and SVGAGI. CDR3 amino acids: CASSTFGGSSYEQYF. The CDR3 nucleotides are TGTGCCAGCAGTACCTTCGGGGGGAGCTCCTACGAGCAGTACTTC.